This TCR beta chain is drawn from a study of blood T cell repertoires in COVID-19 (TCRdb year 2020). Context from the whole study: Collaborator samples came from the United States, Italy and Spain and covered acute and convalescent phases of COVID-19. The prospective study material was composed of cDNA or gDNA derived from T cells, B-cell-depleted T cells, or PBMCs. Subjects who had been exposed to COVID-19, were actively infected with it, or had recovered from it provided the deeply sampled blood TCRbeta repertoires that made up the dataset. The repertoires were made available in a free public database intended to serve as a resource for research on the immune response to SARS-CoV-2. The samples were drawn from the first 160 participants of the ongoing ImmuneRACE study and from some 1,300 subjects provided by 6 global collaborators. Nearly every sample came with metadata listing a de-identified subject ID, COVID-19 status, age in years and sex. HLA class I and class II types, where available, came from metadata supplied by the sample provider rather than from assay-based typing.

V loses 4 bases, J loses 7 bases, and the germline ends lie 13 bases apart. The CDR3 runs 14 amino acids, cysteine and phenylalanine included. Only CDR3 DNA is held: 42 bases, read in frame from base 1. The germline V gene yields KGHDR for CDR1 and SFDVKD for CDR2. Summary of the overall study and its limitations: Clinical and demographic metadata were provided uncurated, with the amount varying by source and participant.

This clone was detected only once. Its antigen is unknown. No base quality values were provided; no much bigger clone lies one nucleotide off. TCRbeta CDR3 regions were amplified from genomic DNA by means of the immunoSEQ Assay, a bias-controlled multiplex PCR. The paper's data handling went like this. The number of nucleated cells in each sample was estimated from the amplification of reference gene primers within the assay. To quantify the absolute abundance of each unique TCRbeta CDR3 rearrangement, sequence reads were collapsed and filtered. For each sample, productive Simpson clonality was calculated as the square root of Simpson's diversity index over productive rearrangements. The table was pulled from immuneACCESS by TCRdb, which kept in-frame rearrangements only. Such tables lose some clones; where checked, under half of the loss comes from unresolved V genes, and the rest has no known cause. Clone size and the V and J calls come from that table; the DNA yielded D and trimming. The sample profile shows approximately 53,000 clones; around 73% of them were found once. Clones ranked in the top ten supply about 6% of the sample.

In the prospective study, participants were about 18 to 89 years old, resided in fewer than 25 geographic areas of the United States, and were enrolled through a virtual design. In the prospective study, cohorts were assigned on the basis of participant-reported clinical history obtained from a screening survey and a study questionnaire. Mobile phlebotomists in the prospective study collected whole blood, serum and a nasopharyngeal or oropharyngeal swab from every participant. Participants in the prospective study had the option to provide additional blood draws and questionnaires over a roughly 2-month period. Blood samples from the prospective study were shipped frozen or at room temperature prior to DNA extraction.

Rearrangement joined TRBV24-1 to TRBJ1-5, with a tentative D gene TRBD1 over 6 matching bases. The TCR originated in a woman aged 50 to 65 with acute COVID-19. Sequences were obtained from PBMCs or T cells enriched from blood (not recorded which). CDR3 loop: CATSESTGLQPQHF. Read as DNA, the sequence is TGTGCCACCAGTGAATCGACAGGCCTACAGCCCCAGCATTTT.